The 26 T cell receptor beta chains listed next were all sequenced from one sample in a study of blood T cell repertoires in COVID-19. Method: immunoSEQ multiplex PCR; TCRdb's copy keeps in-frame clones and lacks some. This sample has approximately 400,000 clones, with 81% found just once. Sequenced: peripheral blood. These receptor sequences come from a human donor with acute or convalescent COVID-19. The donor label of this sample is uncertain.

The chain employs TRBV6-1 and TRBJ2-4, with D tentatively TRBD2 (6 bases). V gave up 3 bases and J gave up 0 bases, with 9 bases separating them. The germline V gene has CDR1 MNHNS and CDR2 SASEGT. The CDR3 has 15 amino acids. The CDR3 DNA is TGTGCCAGCAGTGATAGCGGAGTAGCCAAAAACATTCAGTACTTC. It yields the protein CASSDSGVAKNIQYF.

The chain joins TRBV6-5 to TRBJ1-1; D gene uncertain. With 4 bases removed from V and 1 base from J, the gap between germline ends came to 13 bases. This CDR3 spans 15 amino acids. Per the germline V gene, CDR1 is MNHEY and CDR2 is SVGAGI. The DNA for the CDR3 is TGTGCCAGCAGTTCACTCCCCAGCGGGAACACTGAAGCTTTCTTT. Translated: CASSSLPSGNTEAFF.

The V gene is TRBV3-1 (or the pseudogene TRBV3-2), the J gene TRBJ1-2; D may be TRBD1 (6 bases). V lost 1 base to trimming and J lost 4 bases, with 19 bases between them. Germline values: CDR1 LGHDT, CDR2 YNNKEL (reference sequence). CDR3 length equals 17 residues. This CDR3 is CASSQGLGAAAGYGYTF. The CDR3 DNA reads TGTGCCAGCAGCCAAGGTCTGGGGGCCGCGGCCGGCTATGGCTACACCTTC.

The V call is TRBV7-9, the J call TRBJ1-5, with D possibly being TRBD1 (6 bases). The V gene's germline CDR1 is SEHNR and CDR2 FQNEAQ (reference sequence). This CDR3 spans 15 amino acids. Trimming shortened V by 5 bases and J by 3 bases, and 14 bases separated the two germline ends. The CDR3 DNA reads TGTGCCAGCAGCCCGTATTCAGGGGACAATCAGCCCCAGCATTTT. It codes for CASSPYSGDNQPQHF.

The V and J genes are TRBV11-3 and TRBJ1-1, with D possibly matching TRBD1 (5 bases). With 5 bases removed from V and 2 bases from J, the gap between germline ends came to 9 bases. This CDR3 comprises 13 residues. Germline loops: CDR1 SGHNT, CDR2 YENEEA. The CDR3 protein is CASSRQSNTEAFF. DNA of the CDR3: TGTGCCAGCAGCAGACAGAGTAACACTGAAGCTTTCTTT.

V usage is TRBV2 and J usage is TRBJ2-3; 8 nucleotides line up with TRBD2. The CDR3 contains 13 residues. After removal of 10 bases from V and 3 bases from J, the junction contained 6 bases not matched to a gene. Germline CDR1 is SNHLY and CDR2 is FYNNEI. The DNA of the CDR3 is TGTGCCATTCCCCGGGGGGGGACAGATACGCAGTATTTT. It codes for CAIPRGGTDTQYF.

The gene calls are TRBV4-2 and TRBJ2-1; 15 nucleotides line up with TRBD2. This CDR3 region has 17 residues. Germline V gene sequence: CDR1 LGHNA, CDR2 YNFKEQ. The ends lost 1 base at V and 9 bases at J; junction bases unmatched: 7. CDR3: CASSQVGTSGRSPEQFF. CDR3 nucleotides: TGTGCCAGCAGCCAAGTCGGGACTAGCGGGAGGTCCCCTGAGCAGTTCTTC.

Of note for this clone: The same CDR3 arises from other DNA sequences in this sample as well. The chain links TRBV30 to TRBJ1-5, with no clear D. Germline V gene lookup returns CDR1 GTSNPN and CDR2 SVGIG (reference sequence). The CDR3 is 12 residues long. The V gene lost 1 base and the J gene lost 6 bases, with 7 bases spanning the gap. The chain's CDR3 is CAWSGVGQPQHF. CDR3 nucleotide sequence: TGTGCCTGGAGTGGAGTCGGTCAGCCCCAGCATTTT.

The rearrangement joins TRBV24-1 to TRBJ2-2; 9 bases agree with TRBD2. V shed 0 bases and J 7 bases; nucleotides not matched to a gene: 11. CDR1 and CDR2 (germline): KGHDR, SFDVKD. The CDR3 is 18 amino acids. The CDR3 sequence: CATSDLQRGGGAGGELFF. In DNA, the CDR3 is TGTGCCACCAGTGATTTGCAAAGAGGCGGGGGGGCCGGCGGGGAGCTGTTTTTT.

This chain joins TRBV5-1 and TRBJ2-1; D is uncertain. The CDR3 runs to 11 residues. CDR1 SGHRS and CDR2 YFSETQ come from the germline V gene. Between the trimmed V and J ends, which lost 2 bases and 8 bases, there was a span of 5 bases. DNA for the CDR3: TGCGCCAGCAGCTTAGCCGATGAGCAGTTCTTC. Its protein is CASSLADEQFF.

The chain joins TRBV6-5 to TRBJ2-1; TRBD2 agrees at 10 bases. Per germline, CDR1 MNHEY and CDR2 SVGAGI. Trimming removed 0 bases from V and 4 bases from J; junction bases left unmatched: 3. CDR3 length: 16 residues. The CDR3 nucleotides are TGTGCCAGCAGTTACTCCGGACTAGCGGAGTACAATGAGCAGTTCTTC. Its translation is CASSYSGLAEYNEQFF.

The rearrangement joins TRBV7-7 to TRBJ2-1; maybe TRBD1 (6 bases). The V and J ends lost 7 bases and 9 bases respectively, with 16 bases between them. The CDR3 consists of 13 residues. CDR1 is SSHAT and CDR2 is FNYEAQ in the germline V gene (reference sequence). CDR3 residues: CASTLTLGGEQFF. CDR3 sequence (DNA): TGTGCCAGCACCCTAACCTTAGGGGGTGAGCAGTTCTTC.

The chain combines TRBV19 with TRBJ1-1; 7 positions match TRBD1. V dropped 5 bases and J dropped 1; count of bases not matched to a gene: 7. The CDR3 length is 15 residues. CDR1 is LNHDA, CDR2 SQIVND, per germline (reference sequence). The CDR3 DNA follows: TGTGCCAGTAGTGTTACCTGGACAGGGAACACTGAAGCTTTCTTT. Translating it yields CASSVTWTGNTEAFF.

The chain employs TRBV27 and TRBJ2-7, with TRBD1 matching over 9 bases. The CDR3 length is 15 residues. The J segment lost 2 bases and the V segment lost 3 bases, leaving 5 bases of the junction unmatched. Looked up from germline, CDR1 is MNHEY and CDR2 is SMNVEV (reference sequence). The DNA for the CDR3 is TGTGCCAGCAGTTTGAAGCGGGACAGGGCCTACGAGCAGTACTTC. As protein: CASSLKRDRAYEQYF.

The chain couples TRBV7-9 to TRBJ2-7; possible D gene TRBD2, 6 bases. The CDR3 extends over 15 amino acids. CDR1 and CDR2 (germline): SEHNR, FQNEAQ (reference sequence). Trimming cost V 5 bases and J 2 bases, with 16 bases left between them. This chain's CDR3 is CASSLKNSGTYEQYF. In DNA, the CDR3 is TGTGCCAGCAGCCTAAAGAATAGCGGAACCTACGAGCAGTACTTC.

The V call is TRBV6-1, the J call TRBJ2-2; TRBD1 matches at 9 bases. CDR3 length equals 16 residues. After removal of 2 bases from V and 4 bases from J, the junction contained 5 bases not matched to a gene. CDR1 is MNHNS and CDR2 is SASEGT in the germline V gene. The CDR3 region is CASSEMDRGFTGELFF. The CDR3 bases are TGTGCCAGCAGTGAAATGGACAGGGGATTCACCGGGGAGCTGTTTTTT.

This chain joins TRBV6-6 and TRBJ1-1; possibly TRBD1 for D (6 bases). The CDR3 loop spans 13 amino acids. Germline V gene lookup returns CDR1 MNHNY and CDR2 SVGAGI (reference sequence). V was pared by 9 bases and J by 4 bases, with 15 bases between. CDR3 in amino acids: CASGLGAGTEAFF. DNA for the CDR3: TGTGCCAGTGGTTTGGGGGCTGGCACTGAAGCTTTCTTT.

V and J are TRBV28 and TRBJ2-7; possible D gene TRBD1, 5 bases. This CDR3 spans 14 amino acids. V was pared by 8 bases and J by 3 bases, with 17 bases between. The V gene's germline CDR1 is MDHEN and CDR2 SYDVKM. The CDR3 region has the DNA TGTGCCAGCTCCTCCGGACACCCTAACTACGAGCAGTACTTC. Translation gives CASSSGHPNYEQYF.

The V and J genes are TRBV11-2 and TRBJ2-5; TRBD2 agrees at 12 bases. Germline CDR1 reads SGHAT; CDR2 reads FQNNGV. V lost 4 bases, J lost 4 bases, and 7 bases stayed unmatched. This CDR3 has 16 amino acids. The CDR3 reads CASSSQPGLAGETQYF. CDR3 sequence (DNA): TGTGCCAGCAGCTCCCAACCGGGACTAGCGGGAGAGACCCAGTACTTC.

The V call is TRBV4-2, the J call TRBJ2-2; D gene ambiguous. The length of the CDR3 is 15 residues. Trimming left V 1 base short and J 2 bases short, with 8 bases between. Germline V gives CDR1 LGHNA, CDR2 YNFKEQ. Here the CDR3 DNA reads TGTGCCAGCAGCCAAGCCCTTATAAACACCGGGGAGCTGTTTTTT. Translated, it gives CASSQALINTGELFF.

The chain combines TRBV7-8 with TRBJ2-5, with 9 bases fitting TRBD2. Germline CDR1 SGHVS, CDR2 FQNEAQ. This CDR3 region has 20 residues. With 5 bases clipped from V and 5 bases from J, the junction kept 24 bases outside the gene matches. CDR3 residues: CASSPWWVAGDARHGETQYF. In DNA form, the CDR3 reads TGTGCCAGCAGCCCCTGGTGGGTAGCGGGGGACGCCCGGCACGGTGAGACCCAGTACTTC.

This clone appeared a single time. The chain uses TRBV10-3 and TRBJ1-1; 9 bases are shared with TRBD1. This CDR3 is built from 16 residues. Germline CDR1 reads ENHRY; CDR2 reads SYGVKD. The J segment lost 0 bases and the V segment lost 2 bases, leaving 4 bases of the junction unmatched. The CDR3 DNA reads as TGTGCCATCAGTGAGACCGGGACAGGGCTGAACACTGAAGCTTTCTTT. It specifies CAISETGTGLNTEAFF.

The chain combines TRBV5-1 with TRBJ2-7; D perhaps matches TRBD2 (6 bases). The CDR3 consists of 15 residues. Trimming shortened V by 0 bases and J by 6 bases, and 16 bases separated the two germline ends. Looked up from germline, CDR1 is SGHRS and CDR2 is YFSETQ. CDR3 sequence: CASSLAPGTFREQYF. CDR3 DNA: TGCGCCAGCAGCTTGGCCCCGGGGACTTTCCGCGAGCAGTACTTC.

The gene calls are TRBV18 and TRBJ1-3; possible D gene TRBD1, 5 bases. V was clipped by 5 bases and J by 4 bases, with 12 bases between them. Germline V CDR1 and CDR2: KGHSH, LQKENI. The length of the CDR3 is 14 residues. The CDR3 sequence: CASSAGGSGNTIYF. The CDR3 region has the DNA TGTGCCAGCTCAGCCGGGGGTTCCGGAAACACCATATATTTT.

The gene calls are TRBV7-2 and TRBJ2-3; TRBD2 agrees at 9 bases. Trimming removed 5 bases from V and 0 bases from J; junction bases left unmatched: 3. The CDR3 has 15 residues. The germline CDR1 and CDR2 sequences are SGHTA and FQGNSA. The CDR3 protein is CASSRGGASTDTQYF. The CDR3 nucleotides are TGTGCCAGCAGCCGCGGGGGGGCTAGCACAGATACGCAGTATTTT.

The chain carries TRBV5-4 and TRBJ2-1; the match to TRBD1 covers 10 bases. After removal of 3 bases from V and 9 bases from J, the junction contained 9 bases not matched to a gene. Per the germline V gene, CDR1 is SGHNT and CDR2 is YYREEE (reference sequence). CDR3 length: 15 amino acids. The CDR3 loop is CASSSPGTGAIEQFF. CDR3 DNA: TGTGCCAGCAGCTCCCCCGGGACAGGGGCTATTGAGCAGTTCTTC.